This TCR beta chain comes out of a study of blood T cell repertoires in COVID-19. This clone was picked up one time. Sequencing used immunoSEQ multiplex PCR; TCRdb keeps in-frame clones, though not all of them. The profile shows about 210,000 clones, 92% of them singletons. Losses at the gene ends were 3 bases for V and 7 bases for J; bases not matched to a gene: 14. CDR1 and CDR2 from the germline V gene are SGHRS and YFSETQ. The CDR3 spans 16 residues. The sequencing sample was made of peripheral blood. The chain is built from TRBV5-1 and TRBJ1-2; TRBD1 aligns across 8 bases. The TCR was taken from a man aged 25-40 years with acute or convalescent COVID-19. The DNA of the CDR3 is TGCGCCAGCAGCTACTTCGGACAGGGCCGTGGTTTTGGCTACACCTTC. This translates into CASSYFGQGRGFGYTF.